The TCR beta chain described here comes from a study of CD8+CD57+ T cells in acquired aplastic anemia. Findings of the study overall: CD8+ Simpson's diversity in patients was not significantly different from that in controls.

The ends were cut back, 5 bases at V and 5 bases at J, with 12 bases in the middle. This CDR3 is 13 amino acids long. The germline V gene encodes CDR1 SGHVS and CDR2 FQNEAQ. A few counts support this clonotype. Its specificity is not known. TCR beta VDJ and CDR3 were profiled, and genomic DNA was the template. TCRdb re-analysed the reads in MiXCR, keeping a single row per CDR3 protein. This sample has 250,000 to 300,000 distinct CDR3 sequences, with 56% found just once. V usage is TRBV7-8 and J usage is TRBJ2-5; no definite D call. Sequencing input: sorted CD4+, CD8+, or CD8+CD57+ T cells (not recorded which) from PBMCs. The clonotype comes from a human donor with severe aplastic anemia or a healthy control (not recorded which). The CDR3 sequence is CASSVRHTETQYF. CDR3 coding DNA: TGTGCCAGCAGCGTCCGACATACTGAGACCCAGTACTTC.